This T cell receptor (beta chain) was sequenced for a study of CD8 T cells in ankylosing spondylitis. Findings and limits, study-wide: Fewer than ten highly homologous variants made up a TCR beta motif that seemed to typify ankylosing spondylitis blood.

TCRdb analysed the 5' RACE reads with MiXCR anew, one entry per CDR3 protein. The repertoire has roughly 670,000 distinct CDR3 sequences, over 15% of them found once; the top ten carry around a fifth. Trimming at V came to 5 bases and at J to 7 bases, leaving 6 bases not matched to a gene. CDR1 is MNHEY, CDR2 SVGEGT, per germline. The CDR3 is made up of 15 amino acids. To note about this clonotype: Antigen: not known.

The V gene is TRBV6-2 or TRBV6-3, the J gene TRBJ2-1, with 12 bases fitting TRBD2. This TCR derives from a male donor with ankylosing spondylitis. Sequenced material: blood, either unsorted or a sorted T cell fraction (not recorded which). CDR3 sequence reads: CASSQGLAGWNEQFF. In DNA form, the CDR3 reads TGTGCCAGCAGTCAAGGACTAGCGGGATGGAATGAGCAGTTCTTC.